This T cell receptor beta chain was identified in a study of cytomegalovirus exposure and HLA in healthy donors. For the study at large: Most genotyped donors, 81% of roughly 400, had Caucasian-associated genetic ancestry.

These donors counted as nominally healthy when sampled, but unrecorded immune exposures were likely. This PCR relied on a set of 60 Vbeta primers and 13 Jbeta primers. Using immunoSEQ multiplex PCR, the repertoire was profiled, and TCRdb retains in-frame clones only, with some absent. The sample yields 130,000 or so clones, roughly four fifths seen once. CDR3 size: 15 residues. V lost 0 bases, J lost 1 base, and 10 bases lay in between. The germline V gene encodes CDR1 KGHSH and CDR2 LQKENI. Sequences were obtained from PBMCs. The sequence was collected from a woman in her 40s in good health and CMV-seropositive. V is TRBV18 and J is TRBJ2-7, with TRBD2 as a possible D gene (5 bases). In DNA form, the CDR3 reads TGTGCCAGCTCACCACCGTTCCGGACTTCCTACGAGCAGTACTTC. Protein product: CASSPPFRTSYEQYF.